These 5 T cell receptor beta chains were all obtained from the same sample, sequenced in a study of somatic mutations in cytotoxic T cells in rheumatoid arthritis. Clones were read by immunoSEQ multiplex PCR, and TCRdb kept only the in-frame ones, dropping some. The sample has 6,000 to 8,500 clones, about 75% seen once. Specimen: CD8+ T cells sorted from blood. The receptors were gathered from a woman aged 55-70 years in good health.

The chain uses TRBV2 and TRBJ1-5; 8 bases match TRBD1. The CDR3 has 15 amino acids. The germline V gene encodes CDR1 SNHLY and CDR2 FYNNEI. J lost 4 bases, V lost 4 bases, and 6 bases had no gene match. This CDR3 is CASSGLDRVNQPQHF. The CDR3 nucleotides are TGTGCCAGCAGTGGACTGGACAGGGTAAATCAGCCCCAGCATTTT.

The V call is TRBV4-1, the J call TRBJ2-1; maybe TRBD2 (6 bases). Germline CDR1 is MGHRA and CDR2 is YSYEKL. The CDR3 extends over 15 amino acids. V was shortened by 4 bases and J by 6 bases, with 16 bases between the two germline ends. CDR3 residues: CASSLRPSESNEQFF. In nucleotides, the CDR3 is TGCGCCAGCAGCCTCCGCCCTAGCGAATCCAATGAGCAGTTCTTC.

The J gene is TRBJ2-7, the V gene TRBV30, with TRBD2 identical over 7 bases. CDR1 and CDR2 (germline): GTSNPN, SVGIG (reference sequence). Germline trimming cut 4 bases from V and 6 bases from J; bases unmatched to any gene: 6. The CDR3 totals 12 residues. Written as DNA, the CDR3 is TGTGCCTGGACAGCGGGGCCCTCCGAGCAGTACTTC. Residues: CAWTAGPSEQYF.

Only a few counts were recorded for this clone. The rearrangement uses TRBV6-6 and TRBJ2-3; D perhaps matches TRBD1 (6 bases). V lost 4 bases and J lost 0, with 14 bases in between. The CDR3 runs 16 residues. Germline CDR1 and CDR2: MNHNY and SVGAGI (reference sequence). DNA for the CDR3: TGTGCCAGCAGTTTATACCCGGACAGCAGCACAGATACGCAGTATTTT. Translation gives CASSLYPDSSTDTQYF.

The gene calls are TRBV29-1 and TRBJ2-3, with TRBD2 matching over 10 bases. Per germline, CDR1 SQVTM and CDR2 ANQGSEA. The CDR3 has 14 residues. The trim removed 0 bases at V and 4 bases at J, leaving 1 base unmatched. CDR3 in DNA: TGCAGCGTTGAAGACCTAGCGGGGGCAGATACGCAGTATTTT. Its translation is CSVEDLAGADTQYF.